The 8 T cell receptor beta chains below come from one sample, sequenced in a study of CD8 T cells in Susac syndrome. An input of about 0.45 to 1 ug of RNA was subjected to reverse transcription using random hexamers. TCRdb used MiXCR to reprocess the immunoSEQ multiplex PCR reads, holding one entry per CDR3 protein. The sample lists approximately 190,000 distinct CDR3 sequences; approximately 93% were seen once. The specimen was CD4+ T cells from PBMCs. These TCRs come from a human donor in good health.

The genes are TRBV9 and TRBJ1-6; possibly TRBD1 for D (6 bases). Trimming pared 0 bases from V and 7 bases from J, leaving 11 bases between. This CDR3 is built from 15 residues. The V gene's germline CDR1 is SGDLS and CDR2 YYNGEE. CDR3 sequence (DNA): TGTGCCAGCAGCGTAGACACAGGGATGAATTCACCCCTCCACTTT. Protein sequence: CASSVDTGMNSPLHF. Based on the CDR3 plus reference TRBV9 and TRBJ1-6, the full variable domain is DSGVTQTPKHLITATGQRVTLRCSPRSGDLSVYWYQQSLDQGLQFLIQYYNGEERAKGNILERFSAQQFPDLHSELNLSSLELGDSALYFCASSVDTGMNSPLHFGNGTRLTVT.

The chain combines TRBV5-1 with TRBJ1-1; 7 bases fit TRBD1. V lost 4 bases and J lost 1; bases outside the gene matches: 7. Germline V gene lookup returns CDR1 SGHRS and CDR2 YFSETQ. There are 15 residues in the CDR3. The CDR3 DNA follows: TGCGCCAGCAGCCCTGGCCGGGACAGGAACACTGAAGCTTTCTTT. Its protein product is CASSPGRDRNTEAFF.

This clonotype was counted a single time. The chain uses TRBV2 and TRBJ2-3; TRBD1 might be the D (6 bases). The CDR3 covers 15 residues. The V gene lost 3 bases and the J gene lost 2 bases, with 12 bases spanning the gap. From germline, CDR1 is SNHLY and CDR2 FYNNEI. CDR3 DNA: TGTGCCAGCAGTGATCAGGGACACCACACAGATACGCAGTATTTT. This translates into CASSDQGHHTDTQYF.

The chain uses TRBV7-8 and TRBJ2-1; unclear D gene. There are 11 residues in the CDR3. Trimming removed 0 bases at V and 9 bases at J, with 3 bases between. CDR1 is SGHVS, CDR2 FQNEAQ, per germline. As DNA, the CDR3 is TGTGCCAGCAGCTTAGCTCTTGAGCAGTTCTTC. Its translation: CASSLALEQFF.

The chain employs TRBV7-9 and TRBJ2-7, with 9 bases that match TRBD1. The CDR3 totals 13 residues. CDR1 and CDR2 from the germline V gene are SEHNR and FQNEAQ (reference sequence). Trimming cost V 11 bases and J 2 bases; bases outside gene matches: 7. The CDR3 DNA reads TGTGCCGTAGAGGGGACAGGGACCTACGAGCAGTACGTC. Translating gives CAVEGTGTYEQYV.

Only a few counts were recorded for this clonotype. V usage is TRBV29-1 and J usage is TRBJ2-7; weak D call: TRBD1 (6 bases). The CDR3 runs 13 residues. Trimming stripped 7 bases from V and 3 bases from J, with 16 bases between. The V gene's germline CDR1 is SQVTM and CDR2 ANQGSEA. The DNA of the CDR3 is TGCAGCGCCTCGTCAACAGGGCACTACGAGCAGTACTTC. This sequence encodes CSASSTGHYEQYF.

This chain uses TRBV5-6 with TRBJ2-2; 9 bases agree with TRBD1. The CDR3 has 15 residues. V lost 4 bases to trimming and J lost 6 bases; unmatched junction nucleotides: 7. CDR1 SGHDT and CDR2 YYEEEE come from the germline V gene. The chain's CDR3 is CASSLRRTGAGELFF. The CDR3 bases are TGTGCCAGCAGCCTAAGACGGACAGGGGCCGGGGAGCTGTTTTTT.

The rearrangement joins TRBV2 to TRBJ1-6, with TRBD1 matching 7 bases. Germline CDR1 reads SNHLY; CDR2 reads FYNNEI. Trimming cost V 10 bases and J 5 bases; bases outside gene matches: 8. The CDR3 extends over 14 amino acids. The CDR3 spells CAIVGQLDNSPLHF. Written as DNA, the CDR3 is TGTGCCATTGTGGGACAGTTGGATAATTCACCCCTCCACTTT.